This TCR beta chain stems from a study of T cell changes during pregnancy in multiple sclerosis. The method was immunoSEQ multiplex PCR; TCRdb's version includes in-frame clones alone and lacks a portion of them. The sample includes under 70,000 clones, more than 80% of them seen just once. This clone was picked up a small number of times. Specimen: CD4+ T cells from peripheral blood mononuclear cells, collected after pregnancy. This sequence originates from a female donor in good health, enrolled as a control in a pregnancy study.

CDR3 sequence: CASSIIPGTVEQFF. CDR3 bases: TGTGCCAGTAGTATAATACCCGGGACAGTCGAGCAGTTCTTC. The chain links TRBV19 to TRBJ2-1, with TRBD1 matching over 7 bases. Trimming at V came to 2 bases and at J to 10 bases, leaving 8 bases not matched to a gene. The CDR3 has 14 residues. Germline V lookup: CDR1 LNHDA, CDR2 SQIVND (reference sequence).